This entry is about one T cell receptor (beta chain). Its antigen is undetermined. Germline V gene data show CDR1 as SGHVS and CDR2 as FQNEAQ. V lost 5 bases, J lost 6 bases, and 11 bases lay in between. The CDR3 length is 13 residues. This sample is part of a study of identifying expanded T cells in peripheral blood. Findings of the study overall: Roughly two-week clone count variance significantly increased as total template count grew.

Data came from immunoSEQ multiplex PCR; TCRdb stores just in-frame clones and leaves some out. The table includes about 58,000 clones, around four fifths detected once. The clonotype originates from a person aged 18-69 years in good health. Material: blood. The V and J genes are TRBV7-8 and TRBJ1-5; D call uncertain. The CDR3 loop reads CASSPTSSQPQHF. CDR3 sequence (DNA): TGTGCCAGCAGCCCAACTTCGTCTCAGCCCCAGCATTTT.